This TCR beta chain was profiled in a study of shared clonotypes between healthy human individuals. The assay ran at deep level. Sequenced by immunoSEQ multiplex PCR; TCRdb stores in-frame clones only, minus some. The data contain around 480,000 clones, around 79% of them singletons. V gave up 11 bases and J gave up 3 bases; unmatched junction bases: 10. Germline-derived CDR1 and CDR2 are MGHDK and SYGVNS. The CDR3 consists of 15 residues. The chain uses TRBV25-1 and TRBJ2-2; 9 positions match TRBD2. This receptor was taken from a woman aged 35 to 49 in good health. Some clones in this sample may be carry-over from other donors' samples. What was sequenced was PBMCs. The DNA of the CDR3 is TGTGCCGCTCAAAGGGCTAGCGGGGACACCGGGGAGCTGTTTTTT. This codes for CAAQRASGDTGELFF.